This TCR beta chain was found in a study of shared clonotypes between healthy human individuals. The germline gives CDR1 SEHNR, CDR2 FQNEAQ (reference sequence). V dropped 5 bases and J dropped 6 bases, with 11 bases sitting between them. CDR3 length: 12 residues. The data were produced by immunoSEQ multiplex PCR, yet TCRdb's version contains in-frame clones alone and is incomplete. In the table there are 400,000 to 550,000 clones, 79% of which are singletons. The material sequenced was PBMCs. The chain joins TRBV7-9 to TRBJ2-7; D remains ambiguous. The source of this sequence is a woman in her 40s in good health. Some clones in this sample may be carry-over from other donors' samples. The CDR3 sequence is CASSATAFEQYF. CDR3 coding DNA: TGTGCCAGCAGCGCAACGGCCTTCGAGCAGTACTTC.